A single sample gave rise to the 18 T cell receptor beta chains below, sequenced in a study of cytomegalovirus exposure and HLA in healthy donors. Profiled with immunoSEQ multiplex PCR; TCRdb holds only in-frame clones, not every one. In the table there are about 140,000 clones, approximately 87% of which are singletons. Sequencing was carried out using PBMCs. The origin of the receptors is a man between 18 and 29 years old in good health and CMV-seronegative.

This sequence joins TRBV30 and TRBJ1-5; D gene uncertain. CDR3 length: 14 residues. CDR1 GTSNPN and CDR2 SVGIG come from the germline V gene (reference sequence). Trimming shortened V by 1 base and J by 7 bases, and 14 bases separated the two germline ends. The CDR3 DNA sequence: TGTGCCTGGAGTGCGAGTCTACCAACCCAGCCCCAGCATTTT. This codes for CAWSASLPTQPQHF.

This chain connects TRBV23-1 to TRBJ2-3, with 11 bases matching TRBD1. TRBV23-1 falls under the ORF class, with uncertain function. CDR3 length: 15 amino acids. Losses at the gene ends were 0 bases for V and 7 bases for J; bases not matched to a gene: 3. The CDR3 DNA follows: TGCGCCAGCAGTCAATCGGGGACAGGGGGATATACGCAGTATTTT. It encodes CASSQSGTGGYTQYF.

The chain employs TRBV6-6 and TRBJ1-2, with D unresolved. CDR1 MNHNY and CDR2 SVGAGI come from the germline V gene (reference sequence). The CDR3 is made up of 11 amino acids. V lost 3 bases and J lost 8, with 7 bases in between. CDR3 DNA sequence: TGTGCCAGCAGTTATAATCGGGGCTACACCTTC. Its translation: CASSYNRGYTF.

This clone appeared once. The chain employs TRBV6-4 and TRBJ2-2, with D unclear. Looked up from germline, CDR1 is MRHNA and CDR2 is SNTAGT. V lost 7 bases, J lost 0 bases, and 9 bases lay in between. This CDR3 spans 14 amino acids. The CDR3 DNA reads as TGTGCCAGCACGGCGGAGTCGAACACCGGGGAGCTGTTTTTT. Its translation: CASTAESNTGELFF.

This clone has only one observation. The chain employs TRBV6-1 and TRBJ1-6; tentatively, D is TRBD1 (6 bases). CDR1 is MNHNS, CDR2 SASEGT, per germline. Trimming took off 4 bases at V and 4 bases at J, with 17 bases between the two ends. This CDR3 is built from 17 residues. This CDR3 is CASSGDRDKVYNSPLHF. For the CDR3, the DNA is TGTGCCAGCAGTGGAGACCGGGACAAAGTGTATAATTCACCCCTCCACTTT.

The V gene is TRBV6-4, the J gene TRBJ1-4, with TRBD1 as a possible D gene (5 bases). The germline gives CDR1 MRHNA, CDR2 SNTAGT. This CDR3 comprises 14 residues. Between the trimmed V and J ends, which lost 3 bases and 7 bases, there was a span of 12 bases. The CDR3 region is CASSETGGGEKLFF. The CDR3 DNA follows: TGTGCCAGCAGTGAAACCGGGGGGGGTGAAAAACTGTTTTTT.

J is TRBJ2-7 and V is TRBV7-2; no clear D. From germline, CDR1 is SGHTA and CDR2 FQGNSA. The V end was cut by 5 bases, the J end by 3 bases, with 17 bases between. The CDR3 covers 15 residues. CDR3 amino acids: CASSEESYYHYEQYF. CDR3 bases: TGTGCCAGCAGCGAGGAGAGCTACTATCACTACGAGCAGTACTTC.

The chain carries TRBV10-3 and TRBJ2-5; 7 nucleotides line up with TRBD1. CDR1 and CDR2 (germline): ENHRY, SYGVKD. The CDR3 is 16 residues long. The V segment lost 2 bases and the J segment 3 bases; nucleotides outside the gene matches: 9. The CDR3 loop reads CAISEGTTGSKETQYF. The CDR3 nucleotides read TGTGCCATCAGTGAGGGGACGACAGGGAGTAAAGAGACCCAGTACTTC.

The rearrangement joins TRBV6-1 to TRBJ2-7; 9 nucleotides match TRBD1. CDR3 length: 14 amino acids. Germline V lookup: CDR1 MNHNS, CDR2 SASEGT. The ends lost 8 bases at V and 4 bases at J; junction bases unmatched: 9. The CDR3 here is CASRGQGSLYEQYF. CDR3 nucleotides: TGTGCCAGCCGTGGACAGGGGAGTCTTTACGAGCAGTACTTC.

As DNA, the CDR3 is TGTGCCAGCAAATACTCTAGCGGGAGGTCTGGGGAGCTGTTTTTT. It codes for CASKYSSGRSGELFF. The chain uses TRBV6-5 and TRBJ2-2; 11 bases agree with TRBD2. The germline gives CDR1 MNHEY, CDR2 SVGAGI. This CDR3 is 15 amino acids long. Losses at the gene ends were 7 bases for V and 8 bases for J; bases not matched to a gene: 9.

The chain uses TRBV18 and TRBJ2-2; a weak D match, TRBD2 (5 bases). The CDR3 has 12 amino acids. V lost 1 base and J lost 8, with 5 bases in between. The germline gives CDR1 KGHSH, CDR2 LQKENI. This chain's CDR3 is CASSPREGELFF. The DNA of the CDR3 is TGTGCCAGCTCACCACGGGAGGGGGAGCTGTTTTTT.

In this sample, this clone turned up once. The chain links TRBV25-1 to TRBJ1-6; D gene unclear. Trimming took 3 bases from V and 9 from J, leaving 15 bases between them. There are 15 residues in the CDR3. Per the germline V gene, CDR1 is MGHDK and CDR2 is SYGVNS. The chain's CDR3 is CASSDRQARASPLHF. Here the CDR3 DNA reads TGTGCCAGCAGTGACCGGCAGGCGAGGGCTTCACCCCTCCACTTT.

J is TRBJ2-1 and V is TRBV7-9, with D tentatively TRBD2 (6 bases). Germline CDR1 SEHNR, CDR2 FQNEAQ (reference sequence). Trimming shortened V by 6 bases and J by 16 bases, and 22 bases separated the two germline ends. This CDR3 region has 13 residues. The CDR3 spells CASRPTSVPIDFF. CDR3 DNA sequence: TGTGCCAGCAGACCGACTAGTGTCCCTATTGATTTCTTC.

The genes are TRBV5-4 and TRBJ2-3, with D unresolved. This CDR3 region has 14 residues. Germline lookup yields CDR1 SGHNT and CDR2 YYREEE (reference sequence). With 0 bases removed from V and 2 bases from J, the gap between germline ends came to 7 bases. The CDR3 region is CASSLVADTDTQYF. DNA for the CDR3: TGTGCCAGCAGCTTGGTAGCTGACACAGATACGCAGTATTTT.

CDR3 nucleotides: TGTGCCAGCAGCTTAGCGGCAGGACTAGCGGGAGGAGGGGGGGGAAAGAAGCAGTTCTTC. Residues: CASSLAAGLAGGGGGKKQFF. The gene calls are TRBV7-6 and TRBJ2-1; 14 nucleotides agree with TRBD2. The germline V gene encodes CDR1 SGHVS and CDR2 FNYEAQ. The V gene end was trimmed by 0 bases and the J gene end by 11 bases; junction bases not matched to a gene: 18. This CDR3 region has 20 residues.

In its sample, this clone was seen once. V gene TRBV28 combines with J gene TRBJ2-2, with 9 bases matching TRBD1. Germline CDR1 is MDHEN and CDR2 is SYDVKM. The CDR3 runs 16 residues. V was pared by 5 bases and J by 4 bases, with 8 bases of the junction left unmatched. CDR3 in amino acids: CASSIPGQGVTGELFF. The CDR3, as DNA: TGTGCCAGCAGTATCCCGGGACAGGGAGTCACCGGGGAGCTGTTTTTT.

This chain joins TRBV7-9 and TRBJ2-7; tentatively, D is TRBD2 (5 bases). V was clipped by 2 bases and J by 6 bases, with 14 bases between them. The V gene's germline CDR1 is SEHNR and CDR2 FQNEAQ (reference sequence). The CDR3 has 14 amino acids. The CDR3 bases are TGTGCCAGCAGCTTACGGCCAGTTGGGAGCGAGCAGTACTTC. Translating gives CASSLRPVGSEQYF.

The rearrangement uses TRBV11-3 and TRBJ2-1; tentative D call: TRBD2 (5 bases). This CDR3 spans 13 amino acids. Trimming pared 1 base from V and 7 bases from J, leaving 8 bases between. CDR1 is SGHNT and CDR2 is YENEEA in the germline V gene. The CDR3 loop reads CASSLVRENEQFF. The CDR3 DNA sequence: TGTGCCAGCAGCTTAGTGAGGGAGAATGAGCAGTTCTTC. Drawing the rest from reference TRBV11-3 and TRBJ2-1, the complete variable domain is EAGVVQSPRYKIIEKKQPVAFWCNPISGHNTLYWYLQNLGQGPELLIRYENEEAVDDSQLPKDRFSAERLKGVDSTLKIQPAELGDSAVYLCASSLVRENEQFFGPGTRLTVL.